Listed below are T cell receptor beta chains from one sample, sequenced in a study of shared clonotypes between healthy human individuals. Assay: immunoSEQ multiplex PCR; the TCRdb copy retains only in-frame clones and omits some. Here the sample spans roughly 2.2 million clones, under 95% being singletons. The source material was naive CD4+ T cells from PBMCs. The receptors come from a man aged 18-30 years in good health. Some clones in this sample may be carry-over from other donors' samples. The CDR3 runs from the conserved cysteine through the conserved F or W. D genes are given only for firm matches. Size values are once, few and many counts, or a class for expanded clones, and some rows have none.

-,TRBJ2-6,-,TRBV25-1,CASSSGANVLTF,TGTGCCAGCAGCTCTGGGGCCAACGTCCTGACTTTC
-,TRBJ2-7,once,TRBV25-1,CASSRQDSYEQYF,TGTGCCAGCTCGAGACAGGACTCCTACGAGCAGTACTTC
-,TRBJ2-3,-,TRBV7-3,CASSLNVGTDTQYF,TGTGCCAGCAGCTTAAATGTTGGCACAGATACGCAGTATTTT
-,TRBJ2-2,-,TRBV2,CASRTTVNTGELFF,TGTGCCAGCAGGACTACAGTGAACACCGGGGAGCTGTTTTTT
-,TRBJ2-1,-,TRBV7-9,CASSLGGAVGFF,TGTGCCAGCAGCTTGGGGGGAGCTGTAGGGTTCTTC
TRBD1,TRBJ2-2,-,TRBV7-9,CASSLSTGGNTGELFF,TGTGCCAGCAGCTTATCGACAGGGGGCAACACCGGGGAGCTGTTTTTT
TRBD1,TRBJ1-3,-,TRBV6-5,CASSYDRAGNTIYF,TGTGCCAGCAGTTACGACAGGGCTGGAAACACCATATATTTT
-,TRBJ1-2,few,TRBV6-5,CASSQDGNYGYTF,TGTGCCAGCAGTCAAGACGGAAACTATGGCTACACCTTC
-,TRBJ1-3,-,TRBV18,CASSPRMDPGNTIYF,TGTGCCAGCTCACCAAGGATGGATCCTGGAAACACCATATATTTT
TRBD1,TRBJ1-1,-,TRBV18,CASSPPSGQGDAEAFF,TGTGCCAGCTCACCACCGTCGGGACAGGGAGATGCTGAAGCTTTCTTT
-,TRBJ2-7,-,TRBV5-6,CASSLTRTGEQYF,TGTGCCAGCAGCTTGACTCGGACGGGGGAGCAGTACTTC
-,TRBJ2-7,-,TRBV5-1,CASSLAVGFYEQYF,TGCGCCAGCAGCTTGGCCGTCGGGTTTTACGAGCAGTACTTC
-,TRBJ1-5,few,TRBV19,CASSIDGTYSSQPQHF,TGTGCCAGTAGTATAGATGGGACATATTCAAGTCAGCCCCAGCATTTT
TRBD1,TRBJ2-5,-,TRBV2,CASSRTGGDPETQYF,TGTGCCAGCAGTAGGACAGGGGGCGATCCGGAGACCCAGTACTTC
-,TRBJ1-5,few,TRBV7-8,CASSLDRNQPQHF,TGTGCCAGCAGCTTGGACCGGAATCAGCCCCAGCATTTT
TRBD2,TRBJ2-1,-,TRBV28,CASSALAGGSYNEQFF,TGTGCCAGCAGCGCATTAGCGGGAGGTTCCTACAATGAGCAGTTCTTC